This TCR beta chain emerged from a study of CD4 T cells in relation to SARS-CoV-2 and coronaviruses. Looked up from germline, CDR1 is MDHEN and CDR2 is SYDVKM. The V segment lost 5 bases and the J segment 7 bases; nucleotides outside the gene matches: 13. The CDR3 spans 16 residues. CD4+ T cells from unexposed donors were obtained before the COVID-19 pandemic (2011-2018). Isolation of CD4+ T cells took place after approximately 11 days in culture. Assay: immunoSEQ multiplex PCR; the TCRdb copy retains only in-frame clones and omits some. The sample yields around 23,000 clones, around 67% seen once. The study's findings and limits: Monoreactive clones expanded significantly more to SARS-CoV-2 than crossreactive clones did.

As regards this clone: Its target is not known.

This chain connects TRBV28 to TRBJ2-1; 8 nucleotides match TRBD1. The sequence derives from a human donor in good health. Input material: CD4+ T cells from PBMCs, cultured in vitro. Here the CDR3 DNA reads TGTGCCAGCAGTGCACCGTCGGGACAGGACACGAATGAGCAGTTCTTC. This codes for CASSAPSGQDTNEQFF.